A selection of T cell receptor beta chains follows, all from one sample in a study of blood T cell repertoires in COVID-19. Generated by immunoSEQ multiplex PCR, the TCRdb table keeps only in-frame clones and is missing some. This table holds 100,000 to 150,000 clones, around nine tenths found once. The sequencing sample was made of peripheral blood. Source of these receptors: a human donor in a cohort sampled during active COVID-19. CDR3s leave out the opening cysteine and the closing phenylalanine or tryptophan. Each record gives: J gene, D gene, V gene, CDR3 protein. D genes are given only for firm matches.

>TRBJ1-2|.|TRBV15
ATSSQGAVYGYT
>TRBJ2-5|TRBD1|TRBV6-5
ASSLDRGGRETQY
>TRBJ2-5|.|TRBV6-5
ASSLIHGTQY
>TRBJ1-1|.|TRBV5-1
ASSIGEMNTEAF
>TRBJ1-1|TRBD1|TRBV29-1
SVTGAGGSAEAF
>TRBJ1-1|.|TRBV7-9
ASRSTGGTEAF
>TRBJ1-2|.|TRBV5-1
ASSSQPGLGGYGYT
>TRBJ2-1|.|TRBV1
TSSPLAGGRYNEQF
>TRBJ1-1|TRBD1|TRBV7-9
ASSLLGQGDANTGAF
>TRBJ1-3|TRBD1|TRBV12-3/TRBV12-4
ASSRGQAPL
>TRBJ1-2|.|TRBV3-1/TRBV3-2
ASSQSPLGANYGYT
>TRBJ1-6|TRBD1|TRBV5-6
ASSPTGVYRSPLH
>TRBJ1-1|TRBD1|TRBV6-6
ASKARGRGTEAF
>TRBJ2-1|.|TRBV27
ASSADRLTRGYNEQF
>TRBJ2-5|.|TRBV7-9
ASSAGGQETQY
>TRBJ2-1|TRBD2|TRBV19
ASKLAGGEEQF
>TRBJ2-3|TRBD1|TRBV14
ASSPGQATQY
>TRBJ2-7|.|TRBV4-2
ASSQALYYEQY
>TRBJ2-5|.|TRBV6-1
ASSEYRGGGETQY
>TRBJ2-7|.|TRBV14
ASSQGTVLGEQY
>TRBJ1-1|TRBD1|TRBV24-1
ATSGGTGQNTEAF
>TRBJ2-3|TRBD2|TRBV10-3
AISEPGTSGRRSTDTQY
>TRBJ2-7|TRBD1|TRBV2
ASREQGVAYEQY
>TRBJ1-6|TRBD1|TRBV27
ASSFWGQGLPSYNSPLH
>TRBJ2-5|TRBD2|TRBV10-2
ASRGTSGETQY
>TRBJ2-1|TRBD1|TRBV19
ASRTGTAIYNEQF
>TRBJ2-1|TRBD1|TRBV6-5
ASSRQGKSYNEQF
>TRBJ1-2|TRBD1|TRBV11-2
ASSFPGQGYYGYT
>TRBJ2-2|.|TRBV4-2
ASSLRGGVQGNTGELF
>TRBJ2-3|.|TRBV5-1
ASSMDSSTDTQY
>TRBJ2-7|.|TRBV6-5
ASRFRYEQY
>TRBJ1-3|.|TRBV3-1/TRBV3-2
ASSQDQTRGNTIY
>TRBJ2-1|.|TRBV3-1/TRBV3-2
ASSQGGPRGDEQF
>TRBJ2-3|TRBD2|TRBV5-1
ASGTGGGALRWDTQY
>TRBJ2-1|TRBD2|TRBV3-1/TRBV3-2
ASSQDSTSVSYEQF
>TRBJ1-1|TRBD1|TRBV9
ASSVGVGQGTTEAF